A single sample is the source of the 28 T cell receptor beta chains below, sequenced in a study of cytomegalovirus exposure and HLA in healthy donors. PCR involved 60 Vbeta and 13 Jbeta primers. Sequencing used immunoSEQ multiplex PCR; TCRdb keeps in-frame clones, though not all of them. The table lists about 140,000 clones, less than 85% of them singletons. Sequencing input: PBMCs. The receptor source for this set is a middle-aged man in good health and CMV-seronegative.

The genes are TRBV28 and TRBJ2-3; D ambiguous. There are 13 residues in the CDR3. Germline V lookup: CDR1 MDHEN, CDR2 SYDVKM. V gave up 2 bases and J gave up 10 bases, with 13 bases separating them. The CDR3 bases are TGTGCCAGCAGTTTAGCCGGGTTGCCACCGCAGTATTTT. It encodes CASSLAGLPPQYF.

This clone was counted a single time. This chain connects TRBV4-2 to TRBJ2-2; 11 nucleotides agree with TRBD2. The CDR3 totals 21 residues. Germline CDR1 and CDR2: LGHNA and YNFKEQ. The junction had 16 bases not matched to a gene; V was cut back by 0 bases and J by 4 bases. This CDR3 is CASSQELLTSGRLRSTGELFF. The CDR3 DNA is TGTGCCAGCAGCCAAGAACTTCTCACTAGCGGGAGACTCAGGAGCACCGGGGAGCTGTTTTTT.

The chain's CDR3 is CASSLGRVERYYEQYF. DNA for the CDR3: TGTGCCAGCAGCTTAGGCAGGGTAGAGCGATACTACGAGCAGTACTTC. V usage is TRBV7-8 and J usage is TRBJ2-7; tentative D call: TRBD1 (5 bases). Trimming removed 1 base from V and 3 bases from J, with 16 bases in between. Germline V gene data show CDR1 as SGHVS and CDR2 as FQNEAQ. The CDR3 is 16 residues long.

V and J are TRBV9 and TRBJ2-2; D perhaps matches TRBD2 (6 bases). V was shortened by 0 bases and J by 5 bases, with 14 bases between the two germline ends. This CDR3 has 16 residues. Germline CDR1 is SGDLS and CDR2 is YYNGEE. CDR3: CASSVARTGGTGELFF. In DNA form, the CDR3 reads TGTGCCAGCAGCGTAGCTCGAACTGGGGGGACCGGGGAGCTGTTTTTT.

The genes are TRBV5-1 and TRBJ1-1, with unresolved D. The CDR3 is made up of 14 amino acids. Deletions cut 2 bases from V and 1 base from J, with 9 bases between. Germline V CDR1 and CDR2: SGHRS, YFSETQ. CDR3 nucleotides: TGCGCCAGCAGCTTTTTAGGCGGGAACACTGAAGCTTTCTTT. This codes for CASSFLGGNTEAFF. Supplemented by reference TRBV5-1 and TRBJ1-1, the full variable domain reads KAGVTQTPRYLIKTRGQQVTLSCSPISGHRSVSWYQQTPGQGLQFLFEYFSETQRNKGNFPGRFSGRQFSNSRSEMNVSTLELGDSALYLCASSFLGGNTEAFFGQGTRLTVV.

The chain couples TRBV28 to TRBJ1-4; 10 bases fit TRBD1. The V gene's germline CDR1 is MDHEN and CDR2 SYDVKM. The V and J ends lost 5 bases and 6 bases, in that order; junction bases with no gene match: 6. The CDR3 has 15 residues. The CDR3 DNA reads as TGTGCCAGCAGTCGGCCCGGGACAGGGGATGAAAAACTGTTTTTT. Encoded protein: CASSRPGTGDEKLFF.

The V gene is TRBV28, the J gene TRBJ1-2; TRBD1 matches 10 bases. This CDR3 spans 16 amino acids. The V gene end was trimmed by 4 bases and the J gene end by 7 bases; junction bases not matched to a gene: 12. The germline V gene has CDR1 MDHEN and CDR2 SYDVKM. CDR3 in amino acids: CASSSLRQGAGSGYTF. The CDR3 region has the DNA TGTGCCAGCAGTTCCCTCCGACAGGGGGCAGGAAGTGGCTACACCTTC.

The chain uses TRBV14 and TRBJ2-3; unclear D gene. Germline-derived CDR1 and CDR2 are SGHDN and FVKESK. The V and J ends lost 4 bases and 0 bases respectively, with 8 bases between them. The CDR3 is 14 residues long. DNA for the CDR3: TGTGCCAGCAGCCTTATCACTAGCACAGATACGCAGTATTTT. Protein product: CASSLITSTDTQYF.

The chain joins TRBV2 to TRBJ2-7; possibly TRBD2 for D (6 bases). Germline CDR1 reads SNHLY; CDR2 reads FYNNEI. V lost 4 bases and J lost 2, with 15 bases in between. The CDR3 covers 15 residues. The CDR3 sequence: CASSVERESPYEQYF. CDR3 sequence (DNA): TGTGCCAGCAGTGTCGAACGGGAGTCCCCCTACGAGCAGTACTTC.

This rearrangement joins TRBV11-2 to TRBJ2-1, with TRBD2 matching over 10 bases. The length of the CDR3 is 16 residues. The V segment lost 3 bases and the J segment 3 bases; nucleotides outside the gene matches: 5. The V gene's germline CDR1 is SGHAT and CDR2 FQNNGV. CDR3 in amino acids: CASSFGLADFYNEQFF. The CDR3 DNA reads TGTGCCAGCAGCTTCGGACTAGCGGACTTCTACAATGAGCAGTTCTTC.

V and J are TRBV6-5 and TRBJ2-1; 11 bases align to TRBD2. From germline, CDR1 is MNHEY and CDR2 SVGAGI. The CDR3 has 15 amino acids. The ends lost 4 bases at V and 3 bases at J; junction bases unmatched: 2. Written as DNA, the CDR3 is TGTGCCAGCAGTTGGGGGACTAGCGGCTACAATGAGCAGTTCTTC. Its protein product is CASSWGTSGYNEQFF.

The chain combines TRBV7-9 with TRBJ1-1; a possible D gene is TRBD1 (6 bases). Germline CDR1 SEHNR, CDR2 FQNEAQ (reference sequence). Deletions cut 1 base from V and 7 bases from J, with 13 bases between. This CDR3 has 14 amino acids. The CDR3 DNA follows: TGTGCCAGCAGCTTAGGGACGGGGGGCGGTGAAGCTTTCTTT. This translates into CASSLGTGGGEAFF.

The CDR3 coding sequence is TGTGCCAGCTCCCCCAGCTCCTATAATTCACCCCTCCACTTT. Translating gives CASSPSSYNSPLHF. J is TRBJ1-6 and V is TRBV28; the D is unclear. CDR1 and CDR2 (germline): MDHEN, SYDVKM. V lost 8 bases to trimming and J lost 0 bases, with 8 bases between them. The CDR3 sequence is 14 residues long.

The chain employs TRBV18 and TRBJ2-7; the match to TRBD1 covers 9 bases. CDR1 and CDR2 (germline): KGHSH, LQKENI. J lost 5 bases, V lost 3 bases, and 11 bases had no gene match. CDR3 length equals 16 residues. CDR3 DNA: TGTGCCAGCTCACCCGGGCTCGGGACAGGGAAGGACGAGCAGTACTTC. This gives the protein CASSPGLGTGKDEQYF.

This clone was observed a handful of times. This sequence joins TRBV9 and TRBJ2-1, with 10 bases that match TRBD2. V lost 7 bases to trimming and J lost 3 bases; unmatched junction nucleotides: 10. The CDR3 consists of 16 residues. Germline CDR1 reads SGDLS; CDR2 reads YYNGEE. CDR3 sequence reads: CASVPLSGGVYNEQFF. The CDR3 nucleotides read TGTGCCAGCGTCCCTTTGAGCGGGGGGGTCTACAATGAGCAGTTCTTC.

This clone was observed a handful of times. The chain combines TRBV27 with TRBJ2-7; D may be TRBD2 (6 bases). The germline gives CDR1 MNHEY, CDR2 SMNVEV (reference sequence). The germline V and J ends were trimmed by 2 bases and 5 bases, with 13 bases remaining between them. CDR3 length: 14 residues. For the CDR3, the DNA is TGTGCCAGCAGTTTAAGGTCAAGGAGGGACGAGCAGTACTTC. Translated: CASSLRSRRDEQYF.

The chain employs TRBV23-1 and TRBJ2-7; D may be TRBD2 (5 bases). Being an ORF, TRBV23-1 has a function that is uncertain. Trimming removed 6 bases from V and 1 base from J, with 7 bases in between. This CDR3 comprises 12 residues. The CDR3 sequence is CASSGVSYEQYF. DNA for the CDR3: TGCGCCAGCAGCGGGGTTTCCTACGAGCAGTACTTC.

The J gene is TRBJ2-3, the V gene TRBV11-2, with D perhaps matching TRBD2 (6 bases). This CDR3 has 15 amino acids. Germline V gene data show CDR1 as SGHAT and CDR2 as FQNNGV. Trimming removed 5 bases at V and 4 bases at J, with 16 bases between. The CDR3 region has the DNA TGTGCCAGCAGCCAAACTAGGAGGGACCCAGATACGCAGTATTTT. Translation: CASSQTRRDPDTQYF.

With respect to this clone: Other DNA variants within this sample encode the same CDR3. The genes are TRBV5-4 and TRBJ2-3; the match to TRBD2 covers 8 bases. Germline CDR1 SGHNT, CDR2 YYREEE (reference sequence). This CDR3 region has 18 residues. J gave up 0 bases and V 2 bases, and 11 bases lay outside the gene matches. The DNA for the CDR3 is TGTGCCAGCAGCTTCAGGACTAGCCTATTCTCTAGCACAGATACGCAGTATTTT. Translating gives CASSFRTSLFSSTDTQYF.

The V call is TRBV7-6, the J call TRBJ2-5; D is uncertain. The last part of the DNA fits TRBJ2-7 better; the J call may be wrong. Germline V lookup: CDR1 SGHVS, CDR2 FNYEAQ. The CDR3 covers 13 residues. DNA for the CDR3: TGTGCCAGCAGCTTTTCTCCAGACTACGAGCAGTACTTC. It translates to CASSFSPDYEQYF.

This clone appeared a few times. The chain joins TRBV6-1 to TRBJ2-1; 7 nucleotides align to TRBD1. CDR3 length: 16 amino acids. Unmatched junction bases numbered 9, after V lost 2 bases and J lost 5 bases. From germline, CDR1 is MNHNS and CDR2 SASEGT. This CDR3 reads CASSEMRGQKNNEQFF. CDR3 bases: TGTGCCAGCAGTGAAATGAGGGGACAGAAGAACAATGAGCAGTTCTTC.

This chain joins TRBV5-4 and TRBJ1-2; 9 nucleotides align to TRBD1. V shed 0 bases, J shed 7 bases, and the junction held 10 bases outside the gene matches. The CDR3 sequence is 16 residues long. CDR1 and CDR2 (germline): SGHNT, YYREEE (reference sequence). CDR3 region: CASSLEGGQGSRGYTF. The CDR3, as DNA: TGTGCCAGCAGCTTGGAGGGGGGACAGGGTAGTCGTGGCTACACCTTC.

The chain carries TRBV7-6 and TRBJ2-7; D is unclear. V lost 5 bases, J lost 0 bases, and 8 bases lay in between. This CDR3 has 13 amino acids. Looked up from germline, CDR1 is SGHVS and CDR2 is FNYEAQ. DNA for the CDR3: TGTGCCAGCAGCCGTGGTAGCTCCTACGAGCAGTACTTC. Amino acid sequence: CASSRGSSYEQYF.

The rearrangement joins TRBV28 to TRBJ2-1, with TRBD2 identical over 8 bases. V lost 3 bases to trimming and J lost 3 bases; unmatched junction nucleotides: 4. The CDR3 runs 15 residues. CDR1 is MDHEN, CDR2 SYDVKM, per germline. The CDR3: CASSFRAGGYNEQFF. For the CDR3, the DNA is TGTGCCAGCAGTTTTCGGGCGGGAGGCTACAATGAGCAGTTCTTC.

This clone was seen once. This chain uses TRBV7-9 with TRBJ1-2; TRBD1 agrees at 8 bases. V gave up 1 base and J gave up 8 bases; unmatched junction bases: 3. The CDR3 extends over 13 amino acids. From germline, CDR1 is SEHNR and CDR2 FQNEAQ (reference sequence). CDR3 sequence (DNA): TGTGCCAGCAGCTTAGTATCAGGGGGCGGCTACACCTTC. It specifies CASSLVSGGGYTF.

This rearrangement joins TRBV7-9 to TRBJ1-6, with 9 nucleotides matching TRBD1. Germline V CDR1 and CDR2: SEHNR, FQNEAQ (reference sequence). The V gene end was trimmed by 5 bases and the J gene end by 7 bases; junction bases not matched to a gene: 3. This CDR3 is built from 14 residues. The chain's CDR3 is CASSIGQGNSPLHF. The CDR3 region has the DNA TGTGCCAGCAGCATCGGACAGGGGAATTCACCCCTCCACTTT.

This chain links TRBV25-1 with TRBJ1-5; D is uncertain. Germline CDR1 MGHDK, CDR2 SYGVNS. This CDR3 contains 18 residues. Between the trimmed V and J ends, which lost 3 bases and 0 bases, there was a span of 18 bases. The CDR3 region has the DNA TGTGCCAGCAGTGATTATCAGGCCAGACCTTATAGCAATCAGCCCCAGCATTTT. This sequence encodes CASSDYQARPYSNQPQHF.

In regard to this clone: The CDR3 does not end in the conserved phenylalanine or tryptophan, so this is likely a read error. The chain couples TRBV2 to TRBJ2-3; D uncertain. CDR1 is SNHLY and CDR2 is FYNNEI in the germline V gene. There are 13 residues in the CDR3. V lost 3 bases, J lost 2 bases, and 6 bases lay in between. The CDR3 DNA follows: TGTGCCAGCAGTGACAGACCCACAGATACGCAGTATTCT. Residues: CASSDRPTDTQYS.